The 12 T cell receptor beta chains listed next were all sequenced from one sample in a study of response to subunit inactivated influenza vaccine. From the RT-PCR reads, TCRdb called clonotypes with MiXCR, one entry per CDR3 protein. In the table there are hundreds of thousands of distinct CDR3 sequences, 14% of which are singletons. The sample was PBMCs from blood, taken approximately 15 days before vaccination. Source of these receptors: a man in his fifties who received an inactivated influenza vaccine.

The chain combines TRBV12-5 with TRBJ2-2; 8 bases agree with TRBD2. The CDR3 has 17 amino acids. Germline V gives CDR1 LGHNT, CDR2 FRNRAP. After removal of 0 bases from V and 0 bases from J, the junction contained 3 bases not matched to a gene. CDR3 loop: CASGLVLSGANTGELFF. The CDR3, as DNA: TGTGCTAGTGGTTTGGTACTTAGCGGGGCGAACACCGGGGAGCTGTTTTTT.

The CDR3, as DNA: TGTGCCACCAGCAGAGATCCGGGGTCCAGCCTCTACGAGCAGTACTTC. Encoded protein: CATSRDPGSSLYEQYF. The J gene is TRBJ2-7, the V gene TRBV15; tentative D call: TRBD2 (5 bases). The V gene lost 0 bases and the J gene lost 3 bases, with 15 bases spanning the gap. Per germline, CDR1 LNHNV and CDR2 YYDKDF (reference sequence). The CDR3 contains 16 residues.

In its sample, this clonotype was seen many times. This rearrangement joins TRBV20-1 to TRBJ2-7; 8 bases agree with TRBD2. V lost 6 bases, J lost 6 bases, and 13 bases stayed unmatched. The CDR3 consists of 14 residues. Germline loops: CDR1 DFQATT, CDR2 SNEGSKA (reference sequence). CDR3 DNA: TGCAGTGCCCCACCGGGTAGCGGGGTTCTCGAGCAGTACTTC. Its translation: CSAPPGSGVLEQYF.

V is TRBV24-1 and J is TRBJ1-6; the match to TRBD1 covers 10 bases. Germline V gene data show CDR1 as KGHDR and CDR2 as SFDVKD. V lost 2 bases, J lost 0 bases, and 0 bases stayed unmatched. The CDR3 extends over 17 amino acids. The CDR3 nucleotides read TGTGCCACCAGTGATTGGGACAGGGGCTCCTATAATTCACCCCTCCACTTT. It yields the protein CATSDWDRGSYNSPLHF.

This clonotype was counted between two and nine times. J is TRBJ2-1 and V is TRBV20-1, with D possibly matching TRBD2 (5 bases). Trimming removed 3 bases at V and 0 bases at J, with 18 bases between. This CDR3 contains 17 residues. Germline CDR1 DFQATT, CDR2 SNEGSKA (reference sequence). CDR3 sequence: CSARDLTDWSSYNEQFF. CDR3 nucleotides: TGCAGTGCTAGGGACCTGACGGACTGGAGCTCCTACAATGAGCAGTTCTTC.

A word on this clonotype: A much larger clone lies a single base off, so this may be a read error. The V and J genes are TRBV3-1 and TRBJ1-1; 7 bases line up with TRBD1. Germline V CDR1 and CDR2: LGHDT, YNNKEL (reference sequence). The CDR3 consists of 14 residues. The CDR3 nucleotides read TGTGCCAGCAGCCTGACAGGGAAGAACTCTGAAGCTTTCTTT. This gives the protein CASSLTGKNSEAFF.

The DNA of the CDR3 is TGTGCCAGCAGTTCAGGGGGGCTCCAGGGAGGAGAGACCCAGTACTTC. This translates into CASSSGGLQGGETQYF. This chain uses TRBV7-9 with TRBJ2-5; D is perhaps TRBD1 (7 bases). V was shortened by 6 bases and J by 4 bases, with 21 bases between the two germline ends. The CDR3 has 16 amino acids. Germline V gene data show CDR1 as SEHNR and CDR2 as FQNEAQ (reference sequence).

The gene calls are TRBV6-1 and TRBJ1-1; TRBD1 matches at 7 bases. Germline CDR1 is MNHNS and CDR2 is SASEGT. With V trimmed by 3 bases and J by 2 bases, 6 bases remained unmatched. The CDR3 is 15 residues long. For the CDR3, the DNA is TGTGCCAGCAGTGACCCCAGGGGGGAAAACACTGAAGCTTTCTTT. It codes for CASSDPRGENTEAFF.

The chain has TRBV6-2 or TRBV6-3 and TRBJ2-7, with 11 bases lining up with TRBD2. Germline V CDR1 and CDR2: MNHEY, SVGEGT. Germline trimming cut 7 bases from V and 5 bases from J; bases unmatched to any gene: 13. CDR3 length: 16 amino acids. CDR3 coding DNA: TGTGCCAGCAATCGACTAGCGGGGCTGAGTCTCAACGAGCAGTACTTC. Its protein product is CASNRLAGLSLNEQYF.

The V gene is TRBV4-1, the J gene TRBJ2-5, with D unclear. Germline loops: CDR1 MGHRA, CDR2 YSYEKL. Trimming removed 1 base from V and 7 bases from J, with 13 bases in between. The CDR3 consists of 14 residues. CDR3 residues: CASSQAKDGSTQYF. The CDR3 DNA reads as TGCGCCAGCAGCCAAGCTAAGGACGGTTCGACCCAGTACTTC.

This clonotype has a handful of counts. The gene calls are TRBV18 and TRBJ2-3; 8 bases are a match to TRBD1. The germline V gene has CDR1 KGHSH and CDR2 LQKENI. The CDR3 length is 18 residues. V gave up 0 bases and J gave up 0 bases; unmatched junction bases: 8. The CDR3 DNA sequence: TGTGCCAGCTCACCACCTGGGACAGGCCGTGCTAGCACAGATACGCAGTATTTT. It yields the protein CASSPPGTGRASTDTQYF.

The rearrangement uses TRBV20-1 and TRBJ1-2, with 7 bases fitting TRBD1. V trimming: 3 bases; J trimming: 0 bases; junction bases outside the gene matches: 4. In germline, CDR1 is DFQATT, CDR2 SNEGSKA (reference sequence). The CDR3 covers 14 residues. The CDR3 DNA reads TGCAGTGCTAGCGACAGGGCGTCTAACTATGGCTACACCTTC. Its protein product is CSASDRASNYGYTF.